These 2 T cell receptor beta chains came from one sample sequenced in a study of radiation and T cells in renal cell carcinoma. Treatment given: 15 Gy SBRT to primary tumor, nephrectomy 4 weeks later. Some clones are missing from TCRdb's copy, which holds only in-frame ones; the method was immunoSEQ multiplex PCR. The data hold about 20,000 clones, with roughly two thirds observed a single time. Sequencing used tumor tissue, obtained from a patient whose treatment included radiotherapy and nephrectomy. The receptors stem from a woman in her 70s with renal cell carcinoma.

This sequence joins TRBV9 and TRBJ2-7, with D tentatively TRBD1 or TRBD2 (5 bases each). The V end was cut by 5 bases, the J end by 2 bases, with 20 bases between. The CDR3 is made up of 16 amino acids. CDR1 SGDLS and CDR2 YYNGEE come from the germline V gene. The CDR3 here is CASSPPGGRAAYEQYF. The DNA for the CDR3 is TGTGCCAGCAGTCCCCCCGGAGGCAGGGCAGCCTACGAGCAGTACTTC. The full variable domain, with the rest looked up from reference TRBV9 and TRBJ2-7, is DSGVTQTPKHLITATGQRVTLRCSPRSGDLSVYWYQQSLDQGLQFLIQYYNGEERAKGNILERFSAQQFPDLHSELNLSSLELGDSALYFCASSPPGGRAAYEQYFGPGTRLTVT.

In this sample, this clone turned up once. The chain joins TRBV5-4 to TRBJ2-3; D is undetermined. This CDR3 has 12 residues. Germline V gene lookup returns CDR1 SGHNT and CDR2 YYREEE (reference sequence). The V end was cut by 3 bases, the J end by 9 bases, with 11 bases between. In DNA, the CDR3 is TGTGCCAGCAGCTCGTTGACTTCGACGCAGTATTTT. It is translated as CASSSLTSTQYF.